These 29 T cell receptor beta chains originate from one sample sequenced in a study of blood T cell repertoires in COVID-19. Measured with immunoSEQ multiplex PCR; TCRdb has only the in-frame clones, and not every one. The sample lists more than 90,000 clones, roughly 72% occurring once. The sample was peripheral blood. Receptors were obtained from a woman aged 60 to 75 in a cohort sampled during active or convalescent COVID-19.

The chain links TRBV7-2 to TRBJ1-2; D is perhaps TRBD1 (5 bases). Germline values: CDR1 SGHTA, CDR2 FQGNSA. The CDR3 runs 13 residues. The V end lost 5 bases, the J end lost 4 bases, and 11 bases lay between the germline ends. CDR3 DNA: TGTGCCAGCAGCGAAGGACAAGTCTATGGCTACACCTTC. It specifies CASSEGQVYGYTF.

This clone was observed a handful of times. The V gene is TRBV9, the J gene TRBJ2-6, with D perhaps matching TRBD2 (6 bases). Germline loops: CDR1 SGDLS, CDR2 YYNGEE. Trimming stripped 0 bases from V and 2 bases from J, with 9 bases between. The CDR3 loop spans 16 amino acids. CDR3 in DNA: TGTGCCAGCAGCGTAGGGGGGGTGGCTGGGGCCAACGTCCTGACTTTC. It translates to CASSVGGVAGANVLTF.

The rearrangement joins TRBV12-3 or TRBV12-4 to TRBJ2-7, with D possibly being TRBD2 (6 bases). With 5 bases removed from V and 5 bases from J, the gap between germline ends came to 13 bases. The CDR3 is 13 amino acids. As DNA, the CDR3 is TGTGCCAGCAGTCCCCCGACTAGAAACGAGCAGTACTTC. This sequence encodes CASSPPTRNEQYF.

This clone has only a few counts. This rearrangement joins TRBV6-2 or TRBV6-3 to TRBJ1-1; D possibly corresponds to TRBD1 (6 bases). Germline V gene lookup returns CDR1 MNHEY and CDR2 SVGEGT. This CDR3 has 17 amino acids. Trimming took off 1 base at V and 1 base at J, with 16 bases between the two ends. As DNA, the CDR3 is TGTGCCAGCAGTTACTTTGGGAGCAGGACAGCGAACACTGAAGCTTTCTTT. As protein: CASSYFGSRTANTEAFF.

This clone is large in the sample. The genes are TRBV6-2 or TRBV6-3 and TRBJ2-7; 7 bases map to TRBD2. V shed 0 bases, J shed 0 bases, and the junction held 17 bases outside the gene matches. Germline assignment: CDR1 MNHEY and CDR2 SVGEGT. The CDR3 extends over 20 amino acids. Here the CDR3 reads CASSYSIAGEFTRSSYEQYF. CDR3 sequence (DNA): TGTGCCAGCAGTTACTCTATCGCGGGGGAGTTTACCCGGAGCTCCTACGAGCAGTACTTC.

The rearrangement joins TRBV5-1 to TRBJ2-7; weak D call: TRBD2 (6 bases). CDR1 SGHRS and CDR2 YFSETQ come from the germline V gene. This CDR3 region has 14 residues. V was cut by 5 bases and J by 9 bases, with 21 bases left in between. The CDR3, as DNA: TGCGCCAGCAGAGCTAGCGTCGGACCGGGTGGGCAGTACTTC. It specifies CASRASVGPGGQYF.

The chain has TRBV6-6 and TRBJ1-1; possibly TRBD1 for D (5 bases). Looked up from germline, CDR1 is MNHNY and CDR2 is SVGAGI (reference sequence). This CDR3 region has 13 residues. V was pared by 5 bases and J by 0 bases, with 7 bases between. The CDR3 loop reads CASSLTVNTEAFF. Written as DNA, the CDR3 is TGTGCCAGCAGTCTGACAGTGAACACTGAAGCTTTCTTT.

This clone was recorded a few times. The V gene is TRBV27, the J gene TRBJ2-7; maybe TRBD2 (7 bases). V was trimmed by 3 bases and J by 5 bases, leaving 14 bases between them. The CDR3 contains 14 residues. Germline V lookup: CDR1 MNHEY, CDR2 SMNVEV (reference sequence). Written as DNA, the CDR3 is TGTGCCAGCAGTTTGCGGACTAGGGGGGACGAGCAGTACTTC. This encodes CASSLRTRGDEQYF.

This chain joins TRBV21-1 and TRBJ2-3; TRBD1 is the table's D call and was not checked against the DNA. TRBV21-1 is assigned pseudogene status. There are 17 residues in the CDR3. The CDR3, as DNA: TGTGCCAGCAGCAAAGCCTCAACAGGGAGCCTCACAGATACGCAGTATTTT. Translation gives CASSKASTGSLTDTQYF.

The V and J genes are TRBV4-1 and TRBJ2-1, with 12 bases matching TRBD2. V was pared by 1 base and J by 7 bases, with 11 bases of the junction left unmatched. CDR1 is MGHRA, CDR2 YSYEKL, per germline. CDR3 length: 18 residues. The CDR3 loop is CASSQVASGGAGRNEQFF. CDR3 nucleotides: TGCGCCAGCAGCCAAGTGGCTAGCGGGGGGGCCGGAAGGAATGAGCAGTTCTTC.

This chain connects TRBV3-1 (or the pseudogene TRBV3-2) to TRBJ1-4; 10 bases line up with TRBD1. CDR3 length equals 18 residues. The V segment lost 3 bases and the J segment 4 bases; nucleotides outside the gene matches: 11. Germline V gene lookup returns CDR1 LGHDT and CDR2 YNNKEL (reference sequence). The CDR3 here is CASSHYSGTGVINEKLFF. CDR3 bases: TGTGCCAGCAGCCACTACTCCGGGACAGGGGTCATTAATGAAAAACTGTTTTTT.

The J gene is TRBJ1-4, the V gene TRBV28; D might be TRBD1 (6 bases). Germline V gene data show CDR1 as MDHEN and CDR2 as SYDVKM. Between the trimmed V and J ends, which lost 4 bases and 7 bases, there was a span of 13 bases. The CDR3 has 14 residues. Here the CDR3 reads CASSSDSGGEKLFF. Here the CDR3 DNA reads TGTGCCAGCAGTTCGGACAGTGGGGGTGAAAAACTGTTTTTT. The entire variable domain, with the rest obtained from reference TRBV28 and TRBJ1-4, is as follows: DVKVTQSSRYLVKRTGEKVFLECVQDMDHENMFWYRQDPGLGLRLIYFSYDVKMKEKGDIPEGYSVSREKKERFSLILESASTNQTSMYLCASSSDSGGEKLFFGSGTQLSVL.

This sequence joins TRBV5-6 and TRBJ2-5; 9 nucleotides align to TRBD1. CDR1 is SGHDT, CDR2 YYEEEE, per germline. CDR3 size: 16 residues. Losses at the gene ends were 0 bases for V and 5 bases for J; bases not matched to a gene: 8. CDR3 bases: TGTGCCAGCAGCTTGGACAGGGGGCAGGTTTACGAGACCCAGTACTTC. Translating it yields CASSLDRGQVYETQYF.

The CDR3 loop is CAWRVHYNSPLHF. In DNA, the CDR3 is TGTGCCTGGAGAGTACATTATAATTCACCCCTCCACTTT. V is TRBV30 and J is TRBJ1-6, with unresolved D. Trimming removed 3 bases from V and 4 bases from J, with 7 bases in between. This CDR3 is built from 13 residues. Per germline, CDR1 GTSNPN and CDR2 SVGIG (reference sequence).

This clone came up once. The chain couples TRBV2 to TRBJ2-3; the match to TRBD2 covers 9 bases. V trimming: 6 bases; J trimming: 3 bases; junction bases outside the gene matches: 4. Germline V CDR1 and CDR2: SNHLY, FYNNEI. CDR3 length: 14 amino acids. This CDR3 is CASSQGLATDTQYF. The CDR3 DNA sequence: TGTGCCAGCAGCCAAGGACTAGCGACAGATACGCAGTATTTT.

This clone occurred a few times. The rearrangement uses TRBV3-1 (or the pseudogene TRBV3-2) and TRBJ1-5, with D tentatively TRBD1 (5 bases). The CDR3 loop spans 16 amino acids. Germline CDR1 LGHDT, CDR2 YNNKEL (reference sequence). Trimming took off 3 bases at V and 7 bases at J, with 19 bases between the two ends. The CDR3 DNA is TGTGCCAGCAGCCACCGGGACTTCGGGGTTGGGCAGCCCCAGCATTTT. Its protein product is CASSHRDFGVGQPQHF.

The rearrangement uses TRBV2 and TRBJ1-6; 8 positions match TRBD1. The J segment lost 10 bases and the V segment lost 7 bases, leaving 6 bases of the junction unmatched. The CDR3 sequence is 13 residues long. Germline CDR1 is SNHLY and CDR2 is FYNNEI. The CDR3 region is CASTRTGSSPLHF. The CDR3 coding sequence is TGTGCCAGCACTAGGACAGGGTCCTCACCCCTCCACTTT.

This clone came up a few times. The rearrangement links TRBV28 to TRBJ2-7; 9 bases align to TRBD1. The germline gives CDR1 MDHEN, CDR2 SYDVKM. Unmatched junction bases numbered 2, after V lost 6 bases and J lost 5 bases. The CDR3 is 12 amino acids. Here the CDR3 reads CASSGQGNEQYF. In DNA, the CDR3 is TGTGCCAGCAGCGGACAGGGGAACGAGCAGTACTTC.

This chain links TRBV9 with TRBJ2-2; the match to TRBD1 covers 10 bases. Per germline, CDR1 SGDLS and CDR2 YYNGEE. J lost 3 bases, V lost 0 bases, and 5 bases had no gene match. The CDR3 has 17 amino acids. The CDR3 loop is CASSVAPGTGDTGELFF. The CDR3 DNA sequence: TGTGCCAGCAGCGTAGCCCCCGGGACAGGGGACACCGGGGAGCTGTTTTTT.

As regards this clone: Just one base apart from a much larger clone, this may be a read error. V and J are TRBV2 and TRBJ1-5, with TRBD1 matching 7 bases. This CDR3 comprises 14 residues. The V and J ends lost 3 bases and 4 bases, in that order; junction bases with no gene match: 3. CDR1 is SNHLY, CDR2 FYNNEI, per germline. The CDR3 reads CASSETGRNQPQHF. Written as DNA, the CDR3 is TGTGCCAGCAGTGAGACAGGGAGAAATCAGCCCCAGCATTTT.

The genes are TRBV18 and TRBJ1-1, with TRBD1 matching over 7 bases. The CDR3 is 16 residues long. The germline gives CDR1 KGHSH, CDR2 LQKENI. Germline trimming cut 2 bases from V and 6 bases from J; bases unmatched to any gene: 12. The CDR3 spells CASSPEGASVLAEAFF. The CDR3 DNA sequence: TGTGCCAGCTCACCAGAGGGGGCGAGTGTTTTGGCTGAAGCTTTCTTT.

This CDR3 reads CASSVDRGSSYNEQFF. The CDR3, as DNA: TGTGCCAGCTCAGTCGACAGGGGCAGCTCCTACAATGAGCAGTTCTTC. The chain carries TRBV18 and TRBJ2-1; 8 bases are a match to TRBD1. The CDR3 contains 16 residues. Trimming cost V 5 bases and J 0 bases; bases outside gene matches: 6. CDR1 KGHSH and CDR2 LQKENI come from the germline V gene.

The chain carries TRBV9 and TRBJ1-3; the D is unclear. The germline CDR1 and CDR2 sequences are SGDLS and YYNGEE. This CDR3 comprises 15 residues. Trimming removed 0 bases at V and 2 bases at J, with 9 bases between. CDR3 amino acids: CASSVDGRTGNTIYF. The CDR3 DNA reads as TGTGCCAGCAGCGTAGACGGGAGAACTGGAAACACCATATATTTT.

V is TRBV12-2 and J is TRBJ2-1; the D segment call TRBD2 is taken from the table without a DNA check. TRBV12-2 is reported as a pseudogene. This CDR3 spans 19 amino acids. CDR3 residues: CASRLDGITCGLSYNEQFF. The CDR3 DNA follows: TGTGCAAGTCGCTTAGACGGTATTACTTGCGGCCTCTCCTACAATGAGCAGTTCTTC.

For the CDR3, the DNA is TGTGCCAGCAGCTTAGCGCTCGTCAGGGAGACCCAGTACTTC. Residues: CASSLALVRETQYF. The rearrangement links TRBV7-9 to TRBJ2-5; no definite D call. The germline CDR1 and CDR2 sequences are SEHNR and FQNEAQ (reference sequence). Trimming removed 0 bases from V and 5 bases from J, with 10 bases in between. The CDR3 length is 14 residues.

The V gene is TRBV2, the J gene TRBJ2-5, with 7 bases identical to TRBD1. The CDR3 loop spans 14 amino acids. After removal of 2 bases from V and 5 bases from J, the junction contained 5 bases not matched to a gene. CDR1 and CDR2 from the germline V gene are SNHLY and FYNNEI. The CDR3 region is CASSELTGKETQYF. The CDR3 region has the DNA TGTGCCAGCAGTGAACTGACAGGGAAGGAGACCCAGTACTTC.

The chain links TRBV9 to TRBJ2-3; the match to TRBD2 covers 11 bases. V was clipped by 4 bases and J by 3 bases; unmatched bases: 22. The CDR3 totals 21 residues. The germline V gene encodes CDR1 SGDLS and CDR2 YYNGEE. The CDR3 DNA follows: TGTGCCAGCAGCCTCAAGGGTTGGTTCGGGGTAGCGGGGGGGCTTACAGATACGCAGTATTTT. This encodes CASSLKGWFGVAGGLTDTQYF.

The chain links TRBV7-9 to TRBJ2-4; no clear D gene. From germline, CDR1 is SEHNR and CDR2 FQNEAQ (reference sequence). The ends were cut back, 5 bases at V and 13 bases at J, with 15 bases in the middle. The CDR3 covers 12 residues. CDR3 protein: CASSPPSQNQYF. The DNA for the CDR3 is TGTGCCAGCAGCCCCCCTTCGCAGAACCAGTACTTC.

The chain uses TRBV28 and TRBJ1-5; D is unresolved. The germline V gene has CDR1 MDHEN and CDR2 SYDVKM. The CDR3 covers 15 residues. V was pared by 10 bases and J by 5 bases, with 21 bases between. CDR3 residues: CATSLRGRSDQPQHF. For the CDR3, the DNA is TGTGCCACCTCCCTGCGAGGGAGGAGCGATCAGCCCCAGCATTTT.